This T cell receptor (beta chain) was obtained from a study of blood T cell repertoires in COVID-19. Sequencing was performed with immunoSEQ multiplex PCR; in TCRdb, only in-frame clones are kept and a portion is missing. The sample shows a few hundred thousand clones, roughly nine tenths of them seen only once. This clonotype originated in a woman younger than 45 who had recovered from COVID-19. Sequencing used PBMCs or T cells enriched from blood (not recorded which).

CDR3 amino acids: CASSYAAPSYNEQFF. In DNA, the CDR3 is TGCGCCAGCAGCTACGCCGCGCCCTCCTACAATGAGCAGTTCTTC. The V gene is TRBV5-1, the J gene TRBJ2-1; D is unresolved. V was trimmed by 3 bases and J by 0 bases, leaving 10 bases between them. Germline CDR1 and CDR2: SGHRS and YFSETQ. This CDR3 comprises 15 residues.